The T cell receptor (beta chain) described here comes from a study of T-cell reconstitution after alpha-beta-depleted transplantation in children. Molecular barcoding with unique molecular identifiers was used for the TCRbeta library. Via MiXCR, TCRdb re-called the PCR reads, giving one row per CDR3 protein. The sample consists of some 840,000 distinct CDR3 sequences, roughly 16% of them appearing once. At least ten counts were recorded for this clonotype. The antigen is not known. General study results and limits: Two months or so post-transplant, alpha-beta T cells reportedly derived from several hundred expanded graft clones.

The germline V gene has CDR1 SQVTM and CDR2 ANQGSEA. V lost 4 bases and J lost 1, with 3 bases in between. CDR3 length equals 11 residues. Sample: PBMCs, mostly from graft donor cells, taken 360 days after TCRalphabeta/CD19-depleted stem cell transplant. The origin of this receptor is a male patient younger than 18 who had a stem cell transplant for acute lymphoblastic leukemia, so the T cells may come from the graft donor. This chain joins TRBV29-1 and TRBJ2-3; no firm D call. The CDR3 is CSVARTDTQYF. The CDR3 bases are TGCAGCGTTGCCCGCACAGATACGCAGTATTTT.